The T cell receptor (beta chain) described here comes from a study of cytomegalovirus exposure and HLA in healthy donors. In the study overall: The 120 validation repertoires, a later analysis reported, used the same platform as the approximately 730 repertoires from the first cohort. General study results and limits: The dataset shows that most TCR sequences were rare, while some public TCRs occurred in many donors.

Generated by immunoSEQ multiplex PCR, the TCRdb table keeps only in-frame clones and is missing some. The table has about 38,000 clones, just under 95% seen once; the top ten hold around 3.4%. The CDR3 contains 11 residues. V was shortened by 5 bases and J by 8 bases, with 9 bases between the two germline ends. Germline V CDR1 and CDR2: MDHEN, SYDVKM. A note on this clone: The target antigen is unknown.

The sample consisted of PBMCs. The chain has TRBV28 and TRBJ1-2; D not certain. The sequence was obtained from a man between 18 and 29 years old in good health and CMV-seronegative. The CDR3 nucleotides read TGTGCCAGCAGTCCCTCTCTGGGCTACACCTTC. As protein: CASSPSLGYTF.